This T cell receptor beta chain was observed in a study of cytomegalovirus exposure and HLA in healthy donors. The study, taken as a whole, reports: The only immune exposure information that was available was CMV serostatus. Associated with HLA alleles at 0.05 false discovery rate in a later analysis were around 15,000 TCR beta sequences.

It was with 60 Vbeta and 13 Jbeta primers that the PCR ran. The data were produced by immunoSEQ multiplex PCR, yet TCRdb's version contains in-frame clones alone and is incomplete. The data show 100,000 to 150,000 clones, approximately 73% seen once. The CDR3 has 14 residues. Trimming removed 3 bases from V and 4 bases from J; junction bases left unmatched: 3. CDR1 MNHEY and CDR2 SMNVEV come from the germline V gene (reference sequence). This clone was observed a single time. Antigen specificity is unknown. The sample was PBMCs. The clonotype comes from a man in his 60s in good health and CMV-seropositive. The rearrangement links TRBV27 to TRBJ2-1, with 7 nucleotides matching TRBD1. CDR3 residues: CASSFDRVYNEQFF. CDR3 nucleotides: TGTGCCAGCAGTTTCGACAGGGTTTACAATGAGCAGTTCTTC.